This TCR beta chain was identified in a study of identical twins (dated by TCRdb to the mid-2010s). About the study as a whole: To test whether fetal clonotypes persist, this study deep-sequenced TCR alpha and beta repertoires from monozygotic twins, from unrelated adults of various ages, and from cord blood. Replicate twin experiments were performed at different times using different library preparation protocols to rule out contamination. The paper's findings and limits, for the study overall: Compared with coincidental sharing between unrelated individuals, out-of-frame TCR alpha sequences shared between twins had an excess of sequences with low generation probability. Fewer insertions were carried by abundant cord blood beta clonotypes; a weaker similar trend was observed in young adult naive repertoires, while no such trend was observed in memory repertoires. Because the same donors could not be followed over many years, the conclusions relied on cross-sectional statistical analysis. Recombination models systematically underestimated out-of-frame TCR alpha sharing in monozygotic twins but agreed with sharing between unrelated individuals. Excess twin sharing in beta out-of-frame sequences was weaker because fewer shared sequences lowered the signal-to-noise ratio. Invariant T cells such as MAIT and iNKT could partly confound zero-insertion analyses, though diverse VJ usage argued against this for most clonotypes.

Every donor was a healthy Caucasian. Three pairs of female monozygotic twins, all aged about 18 to 30 years, were included in the twin cohort. Using Miltenyi CD45RO+ enrichment and human naive T-cell isolation kits, memory (CD45RO+) and naive T cells were isolated from PBMC. Taken from the germline V gene, the CDR1 and CDR2 loops are SGHRS and YFSETQ. Spanning cysteine to phenylalanine, the CDR3 consists of 14 amino acids. Just the 42-base CDR3 DNA is kept, in frame starting at base 1. V is trimmed back by 4 bases and J by 5 bases, and the junction contains 9 bases that no gene match accounts for. Only a few counts were recorded for this clonotype. This clone's antigen is unknown. A read error may explain this, as a much larger clone is one base away. Libraries were prepared through 5' RACE. The sequencer was an Illumina HiSeq 2000. Template switching introduced a universal primer binding site; the final cDNA contained a unique molecular identifier, enabling accurate counting of TCR cDNA molecules. First-strand cDNA for TCR alpha and beta chains was synthesized from specific primers in the conserved constant-segment region. To control for contamination, every cDNA library carried two barcodes: a SMART-Mk sample barcode plus Illumina barcodes. TruSeq adapter sequences along with Illumina sample barcodes were introduced in two successive PCR steps. The Illumina HiSeq platform was used with custom primers to sequence TCR alpha and beta cDNA libraries. Regarding the original processing steps: Unique molecular identifiers were extracted from raw reads with MiGEC, and CDR3 positions were determined with MiXCR. For each individual, recombination models were inferred using an EM algorithm with the repgenHMM and IGoR tools. The tcR package in R was used for shared clonotype analysis, with sharing normalized by the product of cloneset sizes. To study raw recombination without the effects of thymic and clonal selection, out-of-frame nonproductive sequences were analyzed. TCRdb cleaned the public reads at Q25 with fastp, built clones with MiXCR and kept in-frame beta chains. Rows are combined by CDR3 protein, so each entry shows the most common genes and DNA. These V and J calls rely on TCRdb rather than the paper's analysis. This sample gives under 250,000 distinct CDR3 sequences in total; 9.5% to 15% of them show up just once. The ten biggest clones cover 3.5% to 5% of the sample.

These data also formed part of another study, on yellow fever vaccine responses in identical twins. That second publication adds: According to the authors, in identical twins the way T cells responded to vaccination appeared partly convergent and partly personalized. In identical twins, the study followed T cell clones that responded to the vaccine with precision.

The sequence derives from a woman between 18 and 29 years old in good health. The specimen was memory (CD45RO+) T cells sorted from blood. Interpreted using the paper, the cell subset or site label stands for: CD45RO+ enriched T cells. The rearrangement joined TRBV5-1 to TRBJ2-7, with TRBD1 identical over 7 junction bases. The CDR3 region: CASSTIQGSNEQYF. The DNA reads as follows: TGCGCCAGCAGCACGATACAGGGGTCCAACGAGCAGTACTTC.